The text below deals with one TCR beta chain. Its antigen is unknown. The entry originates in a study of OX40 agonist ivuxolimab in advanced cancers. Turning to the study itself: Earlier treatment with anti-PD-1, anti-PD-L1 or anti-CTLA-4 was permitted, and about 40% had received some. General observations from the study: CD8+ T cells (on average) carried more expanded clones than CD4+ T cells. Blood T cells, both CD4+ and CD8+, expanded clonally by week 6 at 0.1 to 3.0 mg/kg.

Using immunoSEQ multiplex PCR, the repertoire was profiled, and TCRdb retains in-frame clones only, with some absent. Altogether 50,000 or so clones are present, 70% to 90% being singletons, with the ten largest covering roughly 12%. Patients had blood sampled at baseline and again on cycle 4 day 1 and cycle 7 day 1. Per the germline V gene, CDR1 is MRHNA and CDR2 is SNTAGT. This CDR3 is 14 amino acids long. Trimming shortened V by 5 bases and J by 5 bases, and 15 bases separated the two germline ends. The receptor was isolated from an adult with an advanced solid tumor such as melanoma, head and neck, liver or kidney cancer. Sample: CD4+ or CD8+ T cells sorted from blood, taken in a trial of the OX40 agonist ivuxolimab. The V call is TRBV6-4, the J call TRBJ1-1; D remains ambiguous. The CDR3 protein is CASSLSYGGTEAFF. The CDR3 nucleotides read TGTGCCAGCAGTTTGTCTTATGGCGGGACTGAAGCTTTCTTT.